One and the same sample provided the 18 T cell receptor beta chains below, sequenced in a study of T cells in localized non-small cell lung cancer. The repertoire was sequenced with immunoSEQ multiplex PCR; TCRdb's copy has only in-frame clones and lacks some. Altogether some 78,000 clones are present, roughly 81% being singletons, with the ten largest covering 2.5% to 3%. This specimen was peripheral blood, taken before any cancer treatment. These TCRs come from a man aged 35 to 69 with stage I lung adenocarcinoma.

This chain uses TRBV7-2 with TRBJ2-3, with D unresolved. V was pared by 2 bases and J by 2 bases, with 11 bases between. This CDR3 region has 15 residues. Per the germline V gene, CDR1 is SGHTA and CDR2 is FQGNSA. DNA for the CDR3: TGTGCCAGCAGCTTATACGGCAGGCTCACAGATACGCAGTATTTT. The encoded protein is CASSLYGRLTDTQYF.

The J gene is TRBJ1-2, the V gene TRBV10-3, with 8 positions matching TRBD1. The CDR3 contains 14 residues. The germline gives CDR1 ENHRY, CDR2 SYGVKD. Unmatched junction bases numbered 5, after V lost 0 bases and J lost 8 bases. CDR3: CAISESDRASGYTF. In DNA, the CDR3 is TGTGCCATCAGTGAGTCGGACAGGGCTAGCGGCTACACCTTC.

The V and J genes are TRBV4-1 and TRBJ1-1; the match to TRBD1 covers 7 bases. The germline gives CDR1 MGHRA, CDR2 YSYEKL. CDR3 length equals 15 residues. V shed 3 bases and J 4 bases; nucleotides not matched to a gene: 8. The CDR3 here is CASSHPDRQVTEAFF. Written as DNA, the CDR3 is TGCGCCAGCAGCCATCCGGACAGGCAGGTCACTGAAGCTTTCTTT.

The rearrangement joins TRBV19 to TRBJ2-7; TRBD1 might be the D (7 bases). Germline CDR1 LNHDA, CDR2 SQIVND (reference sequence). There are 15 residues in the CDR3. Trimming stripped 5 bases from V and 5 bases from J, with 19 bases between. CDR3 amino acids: CASSPQGGPRDEQYF. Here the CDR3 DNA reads TGTGCCAGTAGTCCCCAGGGGGGACCAAGGGACGAGCAGTACTTC. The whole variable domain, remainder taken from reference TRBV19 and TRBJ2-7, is DGGITQSPKYLFRKEGQNVTLSCEQNLNHDAMYWYRQDPGQGLRLIYYSQIVNDFQKGDIAEGYSVSREKKESFPLTVTSAQKNPTAFYLCASSPQGGPRDEQYFGPGTRLTVT.

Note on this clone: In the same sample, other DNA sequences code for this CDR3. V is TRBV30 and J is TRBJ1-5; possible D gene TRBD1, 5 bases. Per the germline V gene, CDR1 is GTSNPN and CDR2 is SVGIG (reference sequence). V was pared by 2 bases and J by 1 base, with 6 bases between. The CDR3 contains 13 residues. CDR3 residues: CAWSRDSNQPQHF. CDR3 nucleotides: TGTGCCTGGAGTAGGGACAGCAATCAGCCCCAGCATTTT.

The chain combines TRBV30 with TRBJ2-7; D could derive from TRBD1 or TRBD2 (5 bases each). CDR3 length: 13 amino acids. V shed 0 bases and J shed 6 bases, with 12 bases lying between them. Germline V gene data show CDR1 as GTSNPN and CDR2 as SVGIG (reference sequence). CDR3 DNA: TGTGCCTGGAGTGTACTCCGTGGGGGCGAGCAGTACTTC. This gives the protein CAWSVLRGGEQYF.

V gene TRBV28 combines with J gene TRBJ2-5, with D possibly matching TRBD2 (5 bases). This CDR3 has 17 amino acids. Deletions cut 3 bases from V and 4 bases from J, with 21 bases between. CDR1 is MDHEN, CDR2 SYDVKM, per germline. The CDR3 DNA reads TGTGCCAGCAGTTTTACCCATAGAATCGGGCGGGTAGAGACCCAGTACTTC. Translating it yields CASSFTHRIGRVETQYF.

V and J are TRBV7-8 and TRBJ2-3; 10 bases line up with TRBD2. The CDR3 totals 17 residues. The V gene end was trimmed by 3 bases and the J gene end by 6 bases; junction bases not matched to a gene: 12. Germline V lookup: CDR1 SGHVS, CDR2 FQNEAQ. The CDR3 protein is CASSFRLAGKNGDTQYF. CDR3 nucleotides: TGTGCCAGCAGCTTCCGACTAGCGGGCAAGAATGGGGATACGCAGTATTTT.

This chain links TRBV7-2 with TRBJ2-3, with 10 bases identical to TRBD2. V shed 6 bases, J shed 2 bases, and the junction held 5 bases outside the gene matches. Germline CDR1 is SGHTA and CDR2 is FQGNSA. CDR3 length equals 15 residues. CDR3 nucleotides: TGTGCCAGCAGTCCAGGACTAGCGGACACAGATACGCAGTATTTT. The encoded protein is CASSPGLADTDTQYF.

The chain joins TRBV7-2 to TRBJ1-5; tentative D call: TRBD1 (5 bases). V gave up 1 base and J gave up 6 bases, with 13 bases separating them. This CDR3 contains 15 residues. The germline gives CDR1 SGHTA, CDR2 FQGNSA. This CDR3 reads CASSLVGGGGQPQHF. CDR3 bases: TGTGCCAGCAGCTTAGTCGGGGGGGGAGGTCAGCCCCAGCATTTT.

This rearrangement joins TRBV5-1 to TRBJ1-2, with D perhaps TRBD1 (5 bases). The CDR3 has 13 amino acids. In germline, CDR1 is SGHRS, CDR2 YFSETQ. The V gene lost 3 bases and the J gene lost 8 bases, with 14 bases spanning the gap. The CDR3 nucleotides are TGCGCCAGCAGCTCCGGGGCTGAGGGAGGCTACACCTTC. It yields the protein CASSSGAEGGYTF.

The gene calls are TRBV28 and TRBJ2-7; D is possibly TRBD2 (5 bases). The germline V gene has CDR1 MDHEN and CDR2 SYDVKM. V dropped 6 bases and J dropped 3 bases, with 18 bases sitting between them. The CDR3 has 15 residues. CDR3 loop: CASRPRDSPFYEQYF. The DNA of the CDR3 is TGTGCCAGCAGACCCCGGGATTCACCTTTCTACGAGCAGTACTTC. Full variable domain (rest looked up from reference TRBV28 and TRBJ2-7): DVKVTQSSRYLVKRTGEKVFLECVQDMDHENMFWYRQDPGLGLRLIYFSYDVKMKEKGDIPEGYSVSREKKERFSLILESASTNQTSMYLCASRPRDSPFYEQYFGPGTRLTVT.

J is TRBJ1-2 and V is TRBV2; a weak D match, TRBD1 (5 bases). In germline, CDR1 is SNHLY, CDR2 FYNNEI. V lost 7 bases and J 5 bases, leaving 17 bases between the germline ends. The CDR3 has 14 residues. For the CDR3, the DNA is TGTGCCAGCACTTTCGGGACCCCCGGATATGGCTACACCTTC. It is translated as CASTFGTPGYGYTF.

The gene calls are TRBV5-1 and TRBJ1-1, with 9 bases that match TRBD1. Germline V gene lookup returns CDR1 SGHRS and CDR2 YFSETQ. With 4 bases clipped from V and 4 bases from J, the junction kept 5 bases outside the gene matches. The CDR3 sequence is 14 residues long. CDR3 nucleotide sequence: TGCGCCAGCAGCGCGGACAGGGGTATCACTGAAGCTTTCTTT. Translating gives CASSADRGITEAFF.

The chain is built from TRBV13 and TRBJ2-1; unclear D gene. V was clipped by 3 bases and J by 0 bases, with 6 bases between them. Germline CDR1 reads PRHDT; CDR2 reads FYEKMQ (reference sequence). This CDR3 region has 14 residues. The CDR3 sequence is CASSFISSYNEQFF. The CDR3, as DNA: TGTGCCAGCAGCTTTATAAGCTCCTACAATGAGCAGTTCTTC.

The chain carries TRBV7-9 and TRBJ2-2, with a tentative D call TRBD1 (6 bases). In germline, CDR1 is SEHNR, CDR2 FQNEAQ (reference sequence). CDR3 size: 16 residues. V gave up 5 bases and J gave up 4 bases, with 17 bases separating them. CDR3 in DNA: TGTGCCAGCAGCGAGGACAGTCTCCGAGGCACCGGGGAGCTGTTTTTT. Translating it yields CASSEDSLRGTGELFF.

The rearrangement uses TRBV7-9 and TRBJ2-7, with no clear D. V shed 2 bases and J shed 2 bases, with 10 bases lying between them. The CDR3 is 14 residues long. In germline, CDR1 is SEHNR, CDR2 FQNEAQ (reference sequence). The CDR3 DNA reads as TGTGCCAGCAGCTTACACGCCAGCACCTACGAGCAGTACTTC. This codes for CASSLHASTYEQYF.

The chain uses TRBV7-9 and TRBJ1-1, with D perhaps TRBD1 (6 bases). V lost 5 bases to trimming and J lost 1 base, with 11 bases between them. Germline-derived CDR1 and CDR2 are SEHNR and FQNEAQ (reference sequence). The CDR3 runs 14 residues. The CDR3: CASSQGQQNTEAFF. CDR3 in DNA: TGTGCCAGCAGCCAAGGACAGCAGAACACTGAAGCTTTCTTT.